The clone carrying this T cell receptor (beta chain) has ten or more counts. Its target is unknown. The sample holds other DNA sequences that translate to the same CDR3. The data were obtained in a study of beta chain features in type 1 diabetes. Every bit of the isolated RNA underwent reverse transcription, so sequencing read expressed TCRB transcripts. Data came from immunoSEQ multiplex PCR; TCRdb stores just in-frame clones and leaves some out. The data hold approximately 150,000 clones, with around 10% observed a single time. Study-wide results and limits: Across all four CD4+ subsets, people with type 1 diabetes showed modestly shorter TCRB CDR3s.

V shed 3 bases and J shed 0 bases, with 7 bases lying between them. CDR1 and CDR2 from the germline V gene are SGHTA and FQGNSA. The CDR3 totals 14 residues. Sequencing used central memory CD4+ T cells from blood. The clonotype originates from a man aged 25-45 years with type 1 diabetes. The V gene is TRBV7-2, the J gene TRBJ2-3; D perhaps matches TRBD2 (5 bases). The DNA of the CDR3 is TGTGCCAGCAGCTTCCGGGAAAGCACAGATACGCAGTATTTT. Amino acid sequence: CASSFRESTDTQYF.